The sequence of this TCR beta chain was determined in a study of shared clonotypes between healthy human individuals. Study outcomes and limitations: Relative to their counterparts shared across all four donors, non-shared clonotypes exhibited diminished generation probabilities. Though the depth was large, rarefaction showed that sorted-subset sequencing was incomplete. Between a few donors, naive CD4 clonotypes were shared at a level of around 4.8%.

Comment on this clone: Antigen: not known.

The study drew its donors from healthy HIV-negative adults without recent acute infections or vaccinations. Trimming removed 2 bases from V and 4 bases from J, with 10 bases in between. Germline lookup yields CDR1 SGHKS and CDR2 YYEKEE (reference sequence). This CDR3 region has 14 residues. The protocol was immunoSEQ multiplex PCR, while the TCRdb copy is restricted to in-frame clones and leaves out a portion. This table holds roughly 1 million clones, approximately 76% found once. The rearrangement joins TRBV5-5 to TRBJ1-3, with no clear D. This clonotype originated in a man younger than 35 in good health. Sequencing used memory CD4+ T cells sorted from blood. Subset specified: CD45RA-negative fraction. Here the CDR3 reads CASSLRGDGNTIYF. The CDR3 DNA follows: TGTGCCAGCAGCTTACGGGGAGACGGAAACACCATATATTTT.